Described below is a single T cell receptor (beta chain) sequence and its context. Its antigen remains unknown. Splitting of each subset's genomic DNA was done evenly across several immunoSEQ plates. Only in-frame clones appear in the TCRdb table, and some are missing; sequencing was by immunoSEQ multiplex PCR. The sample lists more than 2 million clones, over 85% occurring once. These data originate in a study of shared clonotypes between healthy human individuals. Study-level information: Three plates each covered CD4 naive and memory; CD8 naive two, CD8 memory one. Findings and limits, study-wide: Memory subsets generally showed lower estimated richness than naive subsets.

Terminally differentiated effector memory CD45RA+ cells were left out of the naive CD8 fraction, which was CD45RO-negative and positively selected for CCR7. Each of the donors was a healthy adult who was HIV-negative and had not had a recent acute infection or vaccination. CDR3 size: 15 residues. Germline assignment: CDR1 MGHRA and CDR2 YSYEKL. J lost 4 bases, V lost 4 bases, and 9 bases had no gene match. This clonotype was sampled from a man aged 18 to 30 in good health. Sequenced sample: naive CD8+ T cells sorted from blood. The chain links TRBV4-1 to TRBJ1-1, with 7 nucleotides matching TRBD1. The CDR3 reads CASSLAPGQTTEAFF. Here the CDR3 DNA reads TGCGCCAGCAGCCTGGCACCGGGACAGACCACTGAAGCTTTCTTT.